The TCR beta chain under discussion was sequenced for a study of blood T cell repertoires in COVID-19. This CDR3 is built from 15 residues. V was pared by 6 bases and J by 1 base, with 13 bases between. Germline V gene sequence: CDR1 SNHLY, CDR2 FYNNEI. Libraries were prepared by immunoSEQ multiplex PCR; TCRdb keeps only in-frame clonotypes and omits some of them. This sample has 350,000 or so clones; 88% occur once, and the top ten carry approximately 0.93%. Specimen: PBMCs or T cells enriched from blood (not recorded which). This chain connects TRBV2 to TRBJ2-1, with a tentative D call TRBD2 (6 bases). This TCR derives from a woman under 40 who had been exposed to COVID-19. The CDR3 region is CASREPSASYNEQFF. CDR3 coding DNA: TGTGCCAGCAGGGAGCCTAGCGCATCCTACAATGAGCAGTTCTTC.